The 14 T cell receptor beta chains below come from one sample, sequenced in a study of T cell responses to AZD1222 COVID-19 vaccine. Measured with immunoSEQ multiplex PCR; TCRdb has only the in-frame clones, and not every one. Among about 130,000 clones listed, 93% were seen once. Sample: peripheral blood, taken on day 0 of AZD1222 vaccination. These receptors were taken from an adult in good health.

The chain carries TRBV5-5 and TRBJ1-1, with a possible D match to TRBD1 (6 bases). The CDR3 is made up of 13 amino acids. Germline-derived CDR1 and CDR2 are SGHKS and YYEKEE (reference sequence). V shed 9 bases and J shed 5 bases, with 17 bases lying between them. The CDR3 nucleotides read TGTGCCACCTCCCGAGGGGGGGGAACTGAAGCTTTCTTT. It encodes CATSRGGGTEAFF.

V is TRBV14 and J is TRBJ1-6; tentatively, D is TRBD1 (5 bases). The length of the CDR3 is 14 residues. Germline-derived CDR1 and CDR2 are SGHDN and FVKESK. V gave up 1 base and J gave up 9 bases, with 10 bases separating them. The CDR3 reads CASSQGGDFSPLHF. In DNA form, the CDR3 reads TGTGCCAGCAGCCAAGGGGGGGATTTTTCACCCCTCCACTTT.

The chain recombines TRBV5-1 with TRBJ2-1; weak D call: TRBD2 (7 bases). Germline lookup yields CDR1 SGHRS and CDR2 YFSETQ. The V gene lost 2 bases and the J gene lost 0 bases, with 12 bases spanning the gap. The CDR3 is 16 residues long. The CDR3 loop is CASSLKRDTSYNEQFF. The CDR3 bases are TGCGCCAGCAGCTTAAAGCGGGACACCTCCTACAATGAGCAGTTCTTC.

This chain links TRBV4-3 with TRBJ1-1; 7 nucleotides line up with TRBD1. The V gene end was trimmed by 4 bases and the J gene end by 0 bases; junction bases not matched to a gene: 8. The CDR3 is 16 residues long. Looked up from germline, CDR1 is LGHNA and CDR2 is YSLEER. The CDR3 DNA reads TGCGCCAGCAGCCTCGGGACAGCTCGATTGAACACTGAAGCTTTCTTT. Its translation is CASSLGTARLNTEAFF.

The chain couples TRBV29-1 to TRBJ2-1; 10 nucleotides align to TRBD2. The J segment lost 11 bases and the V segment lost 6 bases, leaving 19 bases of the junction unmatched. Germline V gene sequence: CDR1 SQVTM, CDR2 ANQGSEA. This CDR3 is 16 amino acids long. The CDR3 coding sequence is TGCAGCGTCCAAAAAAGTCGCCTAGCGGGGGACATACAGCAGTTCTTC. Translating it yields CSVQKSRLAGDIQQFF.

V gene TRBV5-5 combines with J gene TRBJ2-7, with 7 bases lining up with TRBD2. V dropped 4 bases and J dropped 4; count of bases not matched to a gene: 11. Looked up from germline, CDR1 is SGHKS and CDR2 is YYEKEE (reference sequence). This CDR3 spans 15 amino acids. The CDR3 bases are TGTGCCAGCAGCCCTGGGAGGGGTCAAATGTACGAGCAGTACTTC. Protein sequence: CASSPGRGQMYEQYF. The whole variable domain, filled in from reference TRBV5-5 and TRBJ2-7, reads DAGVTQSPTHLIKTRGQQVTLRCSPISGHKSVSWYQQVLGQGPQFIFQYYEKEERGRGNFPDRFSARQFPNYSSELNVNALLLGDSALYLCASSPGRGQMYEQYFGPGTRLTVT.

The V gene is TRBV12-3 or TRBV12-4, the J gene TRBJ1-3; D gene unclear. Trimming removed 9 bases at V and 0 bases at J, with 3 bases between. The CDR3 is 11 amino acids. In DNA form, the CDR3 reads TGTGCCAGTCTCTCTGGAAACACCATATATTTT. As protein: CASLSGNTIYF.

This rearrangement joins TRBV12-1 to TRBJ1-1; whether TRBD1, the table's D call, matches the DNA was not checked. TRBV12-1 is a pseudogene. The CDR3 sequence is 14 residues long. The CDR3 DNA follows: TGTGCCAGCAGCTGGGACAGGGGAGACACTGAAGCTTTCTTT. Translation gives CASSWDRGDTEAFF.

This chain connects TRBV3-1 (or the pseudogene TRBV3-2) to TRBJ1-2; D is uncertain. Trimming cost V 0 bases and J 4 bases, with 18 bases left between them. This CDR3 contains 17 residues. The germline V gene has CDR1 LGHDT and CDR2 YNNKEL (reference sequence). The DNA for the CDR3 is TGTGCCAGCAGCCAAGAATTCCAGGCCGGGATTCTCTATGGCTACACCTTC. The encoded protein is CASSQEFQAGILYGYTF.

The chain joins TRBV9 to TRBJ2-1; 8 bases map to TRBD2. The junction had 10 bases not matched to a gene; V was cut back by 3 bases and J by 8 bases. CDR3 length equals 15 residues. The germline V gene encodes CDR1 SGDLS and CDR2 YYNGEE. The CDR3 region has the DNA TGTGCCAGCAGCGCCCTGGGACTAGTGGTAGATGAGCAGTTCTTC. Its translation is CASSALGLVVDEQFF.

V is TRBV19 and J is TRBJ1-5; 7 nucleotides line up with TRBD1. CDR1 is LNHDA, CDR2 SQIVND, per germline (reference sequence). This CDR3 has 14 amino acids. Trimming at V came to 6 bases and at J to 5 bases, leaving 7 bases not matched to a gene. As DNA, the CDR3 is TGTGCCAGTAGCACCGGGACAGACCATCAGCCCCAGCATTTT. Protein sequence: CASSTGTDHQPQHF.

The chain couples TRBV28 to TRBJ1-4; TRBD1 matches 8 bases. Germline V gives CDR1 MDHEN, CDR2 SYDVKM. V trimming: 4 bases; J trimming: 7 bases; junction bases outside the gene matches: 8. The CDR3 runs 15 residues. CDR3 DNA: TGTGCCAGCAGTTCCCCCACAGGGGGAAGTGAAAAACTGTTTTTT. Its translation is CASSSPTGGSEKLFF.

The V gene is TRBV28, the J gene TRBJ2-4; 8 nucleotides align to TRBD1. In germline, CDR1 is MDHEN, CDR2 SYDVKM. The CDR3 is made up of 18 amino acids. Unmatched junction bases numbered 15, after V lost 7 bases and J lost 1 base. The CDR3 DNA follows: TGTGCCAGCACCTTAGGTAAGCAGGGGGCGTTGGCCAAAAACATTCAGTACTTC. As protein: CASTLGKQGALAKNIQYF.

The J gene is TRBJ1-1, the V gene TRBV6-2 or TRBV6-3; TRBD1 is a possible D gene (5 bases). V shed 0 bases and J shed 3 bases, with 14 bases lying between them. From germline, CDR1 is MNHEY and CDR2 SVGEGT. The CDR3 has 16 amino acids. This CDR3 reads CASSYSNRNWDTEAFF. CDR3 DNA sequence: TGTGCCAGCAGTTACTCGAACAGGAATTGGGACACTGAAGCTTTCTTT.